A single T cell receptor (beta chain) is shown here with its context. Its recognized antigen is unknown. Base-call qualities are not available, and no considerably larger clone is one nucleotide away. In this study, focal radiation therapy paired with CTLA-4 blockade (ipilimumab) was tested in patients who had chemo-refractory metastatic non-small-cell lung cancer. This entry is derived from a study of radiotherapy plus CTLA-4 blockade in lung cancer (dated by TCRdb to about 2018). In the study overall: Objective responses occurred in 18% of enrolled patients, and roughly 30% achieved disease control. Summary of the overall study and its limitations: Early dynamic changes in blood T cell clones, together with increased serum interferon-beta after radiation, were reported as the strongest predictors of response. TCR clones derived from tumors expanded in peripheral blood after treatment with radiotherapy and ipilimumab.

Library preparation was by the immunoSEQ multiplex PCR assay. Entries here come from immuneACCESS through TCRdb and include only in-frame sequences with V and J called. Some clones fail to appear in such tables; in the studies checked, an unresolved V gene covers under half of the shortfall, and the cause of the remainder is unknown. The sample records more than 10,000 clones, around 80% of which are singletons. Together, the top ten hold around 28% of the sample. The germline V gene yields MNHNS for CDR1 and SASEGT for CDR2. From cysteine to phenylalanine, the CDR3 is 17 amino acids long. Left in the record is the CDR3 DNA by itself, 51 bases read in frame from the first base. At the junction V is shortened by 2 bases and J by 2 bases; bases outside the gene matches: 10.

The source of this sequence is a human donor with non-small cell lung cancer that progressed on radiotherapy plus ipilimumab. The chain is made from TRBV6-1 and TRBJ2-3; 7 bases in between match TRBD2. This specimen was peripheral blood, taken from a patient treated with radiotherapy plus ipilimumab. The nucleotide sequence reads as follows: TGTGCCAGCAGTGAAACCTTATCTAGCGGATACACAGATACGCAGTATTTT. Its translation is CASSETLSSGYTDTQYF.